These 28 T cell receptor beta chains were sequenced from one sample in a study of CD8+CD57+ T cells in acquired aplastic anemia. Genomic DNA templated the TCR beta VDJ and CDR3 profiling. TCRdb reanalysed the reads using MiXCR and keeps one entry per CDR3 protein. Of over 150,000 distinct CDR3 sequences listed, 60% to 80% are singletons. Flow cytometry had shown expanded CD8+CD57+ cells in the patients chosen for sequencing. Material: sorted CD4+, CD8+, or CD8+CD57+ T cells (not recorded which) from PBMCs. These receptors all stem from a human donor with aplastic anemia.

The chain couples TRBV7-8 to TRBJ2-3, with 11 bases aligning to TRBD2. The CDR3 runs 17 residues. V lost 5 bases and J lost 5; bases outside the gene matches: 12. Germline V gene lookup returns CDR1 SGHVS and CDR2 FQNEAQ. The CDR3 loop is CASSTSSTSGDLDTQYF. CDR3 nucleotide sequence: TGTGCCAGCAGCACGTCATCGACTAGCGGGGATTTAGATACGCAGTATTTT.

This clonotype has more than one count but fewer than ten. The V and J genes are TRBV19 and TRBJ1-1; D unresolved. Trimming removed 3 bases from V and 6 bases from J, with 5 bases in between. Germline CDR1 and CDR2: LNHDA and SQIVND (reference sequence). The CDR3 extends over 11 amino acids. The CDR3 nucleotides read TGTGCCAGTAGTATTGAGCCTGAAGCTTTCTTT. It specifies CASSIEPEAFF.

Comments on this clonotype: An end of the junction does not agree with germline; a read error may underlie this. The gene calls are TRBV5-6 and TRBJ2-1, with D unresolved. The germline V gene has CDR1 SGHDT and CDR2 YYEEEE. CDR3 length: 15 amino acids. The CDR3 bases are TGTGCCAGCAATGACGGCACACAGTCCTACAATGGGCAGTTCTTC. This translates into CASNDGTQSYNGQFF.

The chain employs TRBV2 and TRBJ2-7, with 11 nucleotides matching TRBD1. CDR1 and CDR2 (germline): SNHLY, FYNNEI. V lost 0 bases to trimming and J lost 4 bases; unmatched junction nucleotides: 14. The CDR3 has 19 residues. CDR3: CASSEALRLGTGGKYEQYF. Written as DNA, the CDR3 is TGTGCCAGCAGTGAAGCGCTTCGACTAGGGACAGGGGGGAAATACGAGCAGTACTTC. The variable domain in full, completed from reference TRBV2 and TRBJ2-7, reads EPEVTQTPSHQVTQMGQEVILRCVPISNHLYFYWYRQILGQKVEFLVSFYNNEISEKSEIFDDQFSVERPDGSNFTLKIRSTKLEDSAMYFCASSEALRLGTGGKYEQYFGPGTRLTVT.

This chain joins TRBV28 and TRBJ2-7, with D possibly matching TRBD1 (6 bases). V lost 3 bases to trimming and J lost 1 base, with 22 bases between them. Germline values: CDR1 MDHEN, CDR2 SYDVKM. CDR3 length: 18 residues. CDR3 loop: CASSLMWVTGGMSYEQYF. The CDR3 DNA sequence: TGTGCCAGCAGTTTGATGTGGGTGACAGGAGGTATGTCCTACGAGCAGTACTTC.

The J gene is TRBJ2-7, the V gene TRBV7-8, with D perhaps matching TRBD2 (5 bases). The CDR3 totals 14 residues. V gave up 2 bases and J gave up 5 bases, with 13 bases separating them. From germline, CDR1 is SGHVS and CDR2 FQNEAQ. In DNA form, the CDR3 reads TGTGCCAGCAGCTTATCCCGGGGATCCCACGAGCAGTACTTC. The encoded protein is CASSLSRGSHEQYF.

V usage is TRBV19 and J usage is TRBJ2-5; the match to TRBD1 covers 11 bases. The CDR3 covers 15 residues. With V trimmed by 6 bases and J by 4 bases, 7 bases remained unmatched. Germline V gene lookup returns CDR1 LNHDA and CDR2 SQIVND (reference sequence). The CDR3 DNA sequence: TGTGCCAGTAGCCAGAGGACAGGGGGCAGAGAGACCCAGTACTTC. Its translation is CASSQRTGGRETQYF.

This clonotype was found once. The V call is TRBV5-6, the J call TRBJ2-3; 8 bases map to TRBD1. The trim removed 4 bases at V and 4 bases at J, leaving 8 bases unmatched. Germline loops: CDR1 SGHDT, CDR2 YYEEEE. This CDR3 has 15 amino acids. The CDR3 sequence is CASSRTGQGSDTQYF. The CDR3 bases are TGTGCCAGCAGCCGAACCGGACAGGGTTCAGATACGCAGTATTTT.

This clonotype has only a few counts. The V and J genes are TRBV2 and TRBJ2-1; D unresolved. CDR1 SNHLY and CDR2 FYNNEI come from the germline V gene. This CDR3 has 12 amino acids. Deletions cut 7 bases from V and 9 bases from J, with 13 bases between. The CDR3 sequence: CASTSLVGEQFF. CDR3 in DNA: TGTGCCAGCACTAGTTTGGTGGGTGAGCAGTTCTTC.

The chain carries TRBV19 and TRBJ2-1; D is unclear. The CDR3 totals 16 residues. The germline gives CDR1 LNHDA, CDR2 SQIVND (reference sequence). V lost 4 bases to trimming and J lost 0 bases, with 13 bases between them. This CDR3 is CASSNPDLSSYNEQFF. DNA of the CDR3: TGTGCCAGTAGTAACCCGGACCTGAGCTCCTACAATGAGCAGTTCTTC.

This chain joins TRBV2 and TRBJ1-1; possibly TRBD1 for D (5 bases). Germline V gene data show CDR1 as SNHLY and CDR2 as FYNNEI. The CDR3 spans 13 residues. The V end was cut by 4 bases, the J end by 4 bases, with 10 bases between. Written as DNA, the CDR3 is TGTGCCAGCAGTGCGGGGGGTAGCACTGAAGCTTTCTTT. This codes for CASSAGGSTEAFF.

V and J are TRBV5-6 and TRBJ2-7; D not resolved. The V end was cut by 0 bases, the J end by 3 bases, with 22 bases between. Germline loops: CDR1 SGHDT, CDR2 YYEEEE. The CDR3 spans 18 residues. DNA for the CDR3: TGTGCCAGCAGCTTGGATCGGTCGCGCAGGTCTATCTACTACGAGCAGTACTTC. Translated: CASSLDRSRRSIYYEQYF.

V usage is TRBV10-3 and J usage is TRBJ2-3, with 10 nucleotides matching TRBD2. CDR3 length: 17 amino acids. Germline lookup yields CDR1 ENHRY and CDR2 SYGVKD. V lost 0 bases, J lost 6 bases, and 9 bases stayed unmatched. This CDR3 is CAISESRLAGEWDTQYF. DNA of the CDR3: TGTGCCATCAGTGAGTCCAGACTAGCGGGCGAATGGGATACGCAGTATTTT.

This chain uses TRBV6-5 with TRBJ1-6; no clear D. This CDR3 has 13 residues. Trimming took 11 bases from V and 2 from J, leaving 10 bases between them. CDR1 MNHEY and CDR2 SVGAGI come from the germline V gene. The DNA for the CDR3 is TGTGCCGCCAAGGGCGCCTATAATTCACCCCTCCACTTT. It yields the protein CAAKGAYNSPLHF.

This clonotype showed up many times. The J gene is TRBJ2-7, the V gene TRBV5-1; D gene unclear. In germline, CDR1 is SGHRS, CDR2 YFSETQ. The V end was cut by 0 bases, the J end by 6 bases, with 13 bases between. The CDR3 is 14 residues long. CDR3 nucleotides: TGCGCCAGCAGCTTGGTAGGGATCTCAAGCGAGCAGTACTTC. Amino acid sequence: CASSLVGISSEQYF.

The CDR3 bases are TGTGCCACCAGCAGAGATGGGGCAGGGGGAAACACCATATATTTT. This codes for CATSRDGAGGNTIYF. This chain links TRBV15 with TRBJ1-3, with D tentatively TRBD1 (5 bases). CDR1 is LNHNV, CDR2 YYDKDF, per germline (reference sequence). This CDR3 is built from 15 residues. Between the trimmed V and J ends, which lost 0 bases and 4 bases, there was a span of 10 bases.

The gene calls are TRBV4-3 and TRBJ1-1; D unresolved. V lost 0 bases and J 9 bases, leaving 14 bases between the germline ends. Germline values: CDR1 LGHNA, CDR2 YSLEER. The CDR3 covers 14 residues. This CDR3 reads CASSQEGSSHQAFF. The CDR3 nucleotides read TGCGCCAGCAGCCAAGAAGGATCTTCCCATCAAGCTTTCTTT.

This chain connects TRBV15 to TRBJ1-2; 8 bases agree with TRBD1. CDR1 and CDR2 from the germline V gene are LNHNV and YYDKDF (reference sequence). Trimming removed 1 base from V and 8 bases from J; junction bases left unmatched: 3. The CDR3 runs 13 residues. The CDR3 region is CATSRVSGGGYTF. CDR3 coding DNA: TGTGCCACCAGCAGAGTTTCAGGGGGCGGCTACACCTTC.

The chain combines TRBV2 with TRBJ2-5; D perhaps matches TRBD1 (6 bases). V lost 5 bases, J lost 0 bases, and 10 bases lay in between. Germline V CDR1 and CDR2: SNHLY, FYNNEI. The CDR3 is made up of 14 amino acids. CDR3 nucleotide sequence: TGTGCCAGCAGTCGAGGACAGAACCAAGAGACCCAGTACTTC. The encoded protein is CASSRGQNQETQYF.

This clonotype was seen only once. The genes are TRBV24-1 and TRBJ1-5; D gene ambiguous. In germline, CDR1 is KGHDR, CDR2 SFDVKD. Trimming removed 1 base from V and 9 bases from J, with 12 bases in between. The CDR3 is made up of 14 amino acids. The CDR3 coding sequence is TGTGCCACCAGTGATTTTAGGGAGGGAGGGCCCCAGCATTTT. This sequence encodes CATSDFREGGPQHF.

This clonotype was detected only once. V is TRBV20-1 and J is TRBJ1-2, with a tentative D call TRBD1 (6 bases). Germline CDR1 reads DFQATT; CDR2 reads SNEGSKA (reference sequence). Trimming took off 2 bases at V and 4 bases at J, with 17 bases between the two ends. CDR3 length equals 15 residues. The CDR3 region is CSARPQPGDFYGYTF. Here the CDR3 DNA reads TGCAGTGCTAGACCCCAACCAGGGGATTTCTATGGCTACACCTTC.

This chain uses TRBV19 with TRBJ2-2; 7 bases map to TRBD1. Per the germline V gene, CDR1 is LNHDA and CDR2 is SQIVND (reference sequence). There are 13 residues in the CDR3. Trimming cost V 9 bases and J 1 base; bases outside gene matches: 2. The CDR3 DNA reads TGTGCCAGCCGGACAGGGAACACCGGGGAGCTGTTTTTT. Protein: CASRTGNTGELFF.

V is TRBV11-2 and J is TRBJ2-6; 7 nucleotides align to TRBD1. The CDR3 covers 18 residues. The junction had 7 bases not matched to a gene; V was cut back by 2 bases and J by 0 bases. Germline loops: CDR1 SGHAT, CDR2 FQNNGV. The CDR3 bases are TGTGCCAGCAGCTTAACGGGACAGACTGACTCTGGGGCCAACGTCCTGACTTTC. Residues: CASSLTGQTDSGANVLTF.

The chain links TRBV5-4 to TRBJ2-5; TRBD1 agrees at 7 bases. The CDR3 spans 14 residues. CDR1 is SGHNT, CDR2 YYREEE, per germline (reference sequence). With 4 bases clipped from V and 4 bases from J, the junction kept 7 bases outside the gene matches. The DNA for the CDR3 is TGTGCCAGCAGCCTAGAGACAGGGACAGAGACCCAGTACTTC. Its protein is CASSLETGTETQYF.

This clonotype was detected a few times. This chain joins TRBV10-2 and TRBJ2-7; 9 positions match TRBD2. J lost 5 bases, V lost 10 bases, and 12 bases had no gene match. The CDR3 totals 14 residues. Germline V gene sequence: CDR1 WSHSY, CDR2 SAAADI. The CDR3 nucleotides read TGCGCCACCCGATCCGGGACTAGCATCGACGAGCAGTACTTC. Amino acid sequence: CATRSGTSIDEQYF.

The chain joins TRBV5-6 to TRBJ1-1; D might be TRBD1 (5 bases). CDR1 is SGHDT and CDR2 is YYEEEE in the germline V gene. This CDR3 contains 12 residues. Trimming left V 5 bases short and J 7 bases short, with 12 bases between. The CDR3 sequence is CASSVGTHEAFF. CDR3 nucleotides: TGTGCCAGCAGTGTCGGGACGCATGAAGCTTTCTTT. The variable domain in full, completed from reference TRBV5-6 and TRBJ1-1, reads DAGVTQSPTHLIKTRGQQVTLRCSPKSGHDTVSWYQQALGQGPQFIFQYYEEEERQRGNFPDRFSGHQFPNYSSELNVNALLLGDSALYLCASSVGTHEAFFGQGTRLTVV.

As for this clonotype: The junction does not match germline at one end; this may be a read error. For the CDR3, the DNA is TGTGCCAACAGCTTACCAGTTTTAGGGGCTGGCGAGCAGTACTTC. This gives the protein CANSLPVLGAGEQYF. This sequence joins TRBV11-2 and TRBJ2-7, with D possibly TRBD1 on 5 matching bases. Germline lookup yields CDR1 SGHAT and CDR2 FQNNGV. This CDR3 has 15 residues.

The chain carries TRBV19 and TRBJ1-2; a weak D match, TRBD1 (5 bases). CDR3 length equals 16 residues. Looked up from germline, CDR1 is LNHDA and CDR2 is SQIVND (reference sequence). The germline V and J ends were trimmed by 5 bases and 5 bases, with 21 bases remaining between them. In DNA form, the CDR3 reads TGTGCCAGTAGTCCAAGCCGTCAGGGCCCCAGGTATGGCTACACCTTC. Translating gives CASSPSRQGPRYGYTF.